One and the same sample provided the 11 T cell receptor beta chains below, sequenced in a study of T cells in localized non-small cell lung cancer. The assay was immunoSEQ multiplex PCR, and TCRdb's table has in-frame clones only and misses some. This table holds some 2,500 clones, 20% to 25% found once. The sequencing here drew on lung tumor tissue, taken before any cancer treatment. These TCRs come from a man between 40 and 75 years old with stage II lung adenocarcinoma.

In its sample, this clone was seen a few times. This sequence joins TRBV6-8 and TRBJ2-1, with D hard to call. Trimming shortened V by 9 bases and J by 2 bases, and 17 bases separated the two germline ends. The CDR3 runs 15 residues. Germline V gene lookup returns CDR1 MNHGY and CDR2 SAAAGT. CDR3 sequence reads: CASTPFGVTYNEQFF. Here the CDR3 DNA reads TGTGCCAGTACTCCCTTTGGGGTCACCTACAATGAGCAGTTCTTC.

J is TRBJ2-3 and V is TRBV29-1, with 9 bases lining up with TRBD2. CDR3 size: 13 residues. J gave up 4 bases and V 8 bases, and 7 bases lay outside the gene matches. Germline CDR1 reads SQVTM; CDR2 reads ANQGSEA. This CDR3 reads CSYGTSRADTQYF. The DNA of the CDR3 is TGCAGCTACGGGACTAGCCGCGCAGATACGCAGTATTTT.

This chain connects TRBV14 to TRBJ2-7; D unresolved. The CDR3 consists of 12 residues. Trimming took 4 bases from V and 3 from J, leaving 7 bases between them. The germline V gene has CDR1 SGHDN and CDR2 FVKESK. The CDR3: CASSPTHYEQYF. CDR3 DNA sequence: TGTGCCAGCAGCCCAACCCACTACGAGCAGTACTTC.

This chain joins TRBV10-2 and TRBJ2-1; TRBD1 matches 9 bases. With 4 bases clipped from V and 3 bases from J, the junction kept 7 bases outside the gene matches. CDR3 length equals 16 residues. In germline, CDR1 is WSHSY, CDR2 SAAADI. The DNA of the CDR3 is TGCGCCAGCAGTGGATTGGACAGGGGAGACTACAATGAGCAGTTCTTC. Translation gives CASSGLDRGDYNEQFF.

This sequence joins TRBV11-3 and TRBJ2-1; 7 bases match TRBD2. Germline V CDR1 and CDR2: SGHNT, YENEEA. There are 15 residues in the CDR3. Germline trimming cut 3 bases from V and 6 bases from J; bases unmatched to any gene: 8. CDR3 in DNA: TGTGCCAGCAGCTTTACCGGGACTACCCTCAATGAGCAGTTCTTC. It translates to CASSFTGTTLNEQFF.

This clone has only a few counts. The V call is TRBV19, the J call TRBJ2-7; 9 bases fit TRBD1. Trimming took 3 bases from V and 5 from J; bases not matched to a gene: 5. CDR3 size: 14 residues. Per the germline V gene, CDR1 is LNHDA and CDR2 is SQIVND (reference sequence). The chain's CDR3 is CASSIRTGGDEQYF. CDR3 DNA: TGTGCCAGTAGTATCAGAACAGGGGGCGACGAGCAGTACTTC.

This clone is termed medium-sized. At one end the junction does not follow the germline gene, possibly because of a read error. For the CDR3, the DNA is TGTGCCAGCAGTTACCTTGGGGACGCCACAGGTTATTTC. Translating it yields CASSYLGDATGYF. The chain employs TRBV6-8 and TRBJ1-2; weak D call: TRBD1 (5 bases). In germline, CDR1 is MNHGY, CDR2 SAAAGT. The CDR3 loop spans 13 amino acids.

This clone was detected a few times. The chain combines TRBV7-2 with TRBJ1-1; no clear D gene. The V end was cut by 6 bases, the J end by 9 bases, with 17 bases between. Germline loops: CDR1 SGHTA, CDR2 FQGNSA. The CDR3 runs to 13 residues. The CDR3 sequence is CASRNAGQPKAFF. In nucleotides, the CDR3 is TGTGCCAGCAGGAACGCCGGGCAGCCTAAAGCTTTCTTT.

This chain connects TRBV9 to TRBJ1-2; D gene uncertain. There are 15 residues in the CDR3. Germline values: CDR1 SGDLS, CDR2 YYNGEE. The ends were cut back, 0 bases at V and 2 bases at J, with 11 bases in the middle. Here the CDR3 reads CASSVELVGNYGYTF. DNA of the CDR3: TGTGCCAGCAGCGTAGAATTGGTGGGAAACTATGGCTACACCTTC.

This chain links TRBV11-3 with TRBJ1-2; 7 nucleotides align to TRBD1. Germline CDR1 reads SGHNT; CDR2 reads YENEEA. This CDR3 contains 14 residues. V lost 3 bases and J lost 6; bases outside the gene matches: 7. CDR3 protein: CASSLYYGTDGYTF. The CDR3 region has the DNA TGTGCCAGCAGCTTGTATTACGGGACAGATGGCTACACCTTC.

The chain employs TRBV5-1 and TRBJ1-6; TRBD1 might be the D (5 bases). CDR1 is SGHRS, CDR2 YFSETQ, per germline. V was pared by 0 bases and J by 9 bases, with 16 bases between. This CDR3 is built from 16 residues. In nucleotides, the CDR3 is TGCGCCAGCAGCTTGGATGAGAAGGGGTGGGGTTCACCCCTCCACTTT. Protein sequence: CASSLDEKGWGSPLHF.